This record looks at one T cell receptor beta chain sequence and its context. Its antigen is as yet unknown. The data originate from a study of Ad26.COV2.S vaccination and SARS-CoV-2 variants. Method: immunoSEQ multiplex PCR; TCRdb's copy keeps in-frame clones and lacks some. The sample contains about 680,000 clones, 80% to 90% of which appear only once. Treatment in this sample: some 20 received Ad26.COV2.S at low or high dose, single or two shots; 5 received placebo; per-sample allocation not given. Specimen acquisition occurred on day 63 following the initial vaccine or placebo injection. Whoever gave the sample was an adult aged 18-55 years in Boston. An Ad26 vector expressing Wuhan-strain SARS-CoV-2 spike served as the vaccine. Study conclusions and caveats: Relative to placebo recipients, vaccine recipients exhibited elevated spike-specific TCR breadth.

The CDR3 covers 15 residues. In germline, CDR1 is MNHEY, CDR2 SVGAGI. Trimming took 4 bases from V and 4 from J, leaving 16 bases between them. The chain recombines TRBV6-5 with TRBJ1-2, with D unresolved. The sequence was collected from a person aged 18-60 years who received the Ad26.COV2.S COVID-19 vaccine or a placebo. The input for sequencing was peripheral blood, taken in a trial of Ad26.COV2.S vaccine versus placebo. This CDR3 is CASSSLSGSSYGYTF. In DNA form, the CDR3 reads TGTGCCAGCAGTTCTCTCTCAGGCTCTAGCTATGGCTACACCTTC.